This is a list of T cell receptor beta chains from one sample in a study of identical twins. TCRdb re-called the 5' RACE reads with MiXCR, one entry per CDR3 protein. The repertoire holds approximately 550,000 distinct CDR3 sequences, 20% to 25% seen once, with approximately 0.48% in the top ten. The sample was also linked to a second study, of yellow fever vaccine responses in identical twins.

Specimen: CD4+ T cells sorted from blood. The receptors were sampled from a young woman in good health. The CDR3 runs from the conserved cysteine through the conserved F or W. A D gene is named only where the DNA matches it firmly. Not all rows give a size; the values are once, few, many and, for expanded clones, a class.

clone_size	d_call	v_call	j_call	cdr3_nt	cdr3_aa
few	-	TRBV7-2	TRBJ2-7	TGTGCCAGCAGCTTCGGACCCTCCTACGAGCAGTACTTC	CASSFGPSYEQYF
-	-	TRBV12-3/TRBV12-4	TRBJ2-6	TGTGCCAGCAGTCCCGACAGAGGGGAGGCCAACGTCCTGACTTTC	CASSPDRGEANVLTF
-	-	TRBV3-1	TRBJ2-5	TGTGCCAGCAGCCACATGAGCAGCCCGACCCAGTACTTC	CASSHMSSPTQYF
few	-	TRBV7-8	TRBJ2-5	TGTGCCAGCAGCAGTCTGTGGCAAGAGACCCAGTACTTC	CASSSLWQETQYF
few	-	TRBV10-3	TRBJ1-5	TGTGCCATCAAGACAGACAATCAGCCCCAGCATTTT	CAIKTDNQPQHF
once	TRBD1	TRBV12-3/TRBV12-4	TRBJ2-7	TGTGCCAGCAGCTCCACAGGGGTGTACGAGCAGTACTTC	CASSSTGVYEQYF
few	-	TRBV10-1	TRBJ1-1	TGCGCCAGCAGGAAGGACCGGAACACTGAAGCTTTCTTT	CASRKDRNTEAFF
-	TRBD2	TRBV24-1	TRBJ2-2	TGTGCCACCAGTGACAGGACTAGCGGCCCCACCGGGGAGCTGTTTTTT	CATSDRTSGPTGELFF
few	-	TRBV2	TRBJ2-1	TGTGCCAGCAGGCCGGGACGGAACTACAATGAGCAGTTCTTC	CASRPGRNYNEQFF
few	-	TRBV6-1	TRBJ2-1	TGTGCCAGCAGAAACCCGGGCATTACCCATGAGCAGTTCTTC	CASRNPGITHEQFF
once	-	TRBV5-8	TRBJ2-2	TGTGCCAGCAGCCGCACAGGGAGGACCGGGGAGCTGTTTTTT	CASSRTGRTGELFF
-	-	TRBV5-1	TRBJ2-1	TGCGCCAGCAGCTTGGCCGTCCGGGAGCTAGTGTGGAATGAGCAGTTCTTC	CASSLAVRELVWNEQFF
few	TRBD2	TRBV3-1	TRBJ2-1	TGTGCCAGCAGCCAGGACAGACTAGCGGGAGGATCGGTCAATGAGCAGTTCTTC	CASSQDRLAGGSVNEQFF
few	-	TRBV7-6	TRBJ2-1	TGTGCCAGCACTTTGGGGGCAGGGAACTATGAGCAGTTCTTC	CASTLGAGNYEQFF
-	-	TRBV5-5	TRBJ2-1	TGTGCCAGCGGCGGGGACAGAGCCTACAATGAGCAGTTCTTC	CASGGDRAYNEQFF
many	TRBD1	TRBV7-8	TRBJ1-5	TGTGCCAGCAGCGTGGACAGGGGCAATCAGCCCCAGCATTTT	CASSVDRGNQPQHF
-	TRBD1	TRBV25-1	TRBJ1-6	TGTGCCAGCAGTGAACAGGGGGCGATGTATAATTCACCCCTCCACTTT	CASSEQGAMYNSPLHF
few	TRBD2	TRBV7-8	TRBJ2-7	TGTGCCAGCAGTCCCTCCGGGACTAGCGGTTCCTACGAGCAGTACTTC	CASSPSGTSGSYEQYF
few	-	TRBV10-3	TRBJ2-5	TGTGCCATCAGTGATGGACTACCCGGGGCCCAGTACTTC	CAISDGLPGAQYF
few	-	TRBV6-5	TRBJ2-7	TGTGCCAGCAGTTACTGGGCGGGACAAGTCTACGAGCAGTACTTC	CASSYWAGQVYEQYF
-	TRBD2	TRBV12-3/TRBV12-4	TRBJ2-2	TGTGCCAGCAGATCTAGCGGAGCGAACACCGGGGAGCTGTTTTTT	CASRSSGANTGELFF
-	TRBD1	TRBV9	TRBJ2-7	TGTGCCAGCAGCCCCCGGGACAGGGCCCACGAGCAGTACTTC	CASSPRDRAHEQYF
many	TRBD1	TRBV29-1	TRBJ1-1	TGCAGCGGACAGGGTCTGAACACTGAAGCTTTCTTT	CSGQGLNTEAFF
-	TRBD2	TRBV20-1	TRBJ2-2	TGCAGTGCTATCCGACTAGCGGGAGGAATGACCGGGGAGCTGTTTTTT	CSAIRLAGGMTGELFF
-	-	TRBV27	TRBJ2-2	TGTGCCAGCAGTTTACTTAGCGGCCCATACACCGGGGAGCTGTTTTTT	CASSLLSGPYTGELFF
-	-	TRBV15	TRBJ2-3	TGTGCCACCAGCAGAGATTTAGTTAGACAAAAGGCAGATACGCAGTATTTT	CATSRDLVRQKADTQYF
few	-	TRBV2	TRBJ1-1	TGTGCCAGCAGTGAAGGGGGGGCAGGGAACACTGAAGCTTTCTTT	CASSEGGAGNTEAFF
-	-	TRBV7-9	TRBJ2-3	TGTGCCAGCAGCTCGTTTTCGGAGATAGATACGCAGTATTTT	CASSSFSEIDTQYF
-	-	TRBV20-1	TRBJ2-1	TGCAGTGCTAGCCTTCTGGGAACGTTCAATGAGCAGTTCTTC	CSASLLGTFNEQFF
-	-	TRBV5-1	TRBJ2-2	TGCGCCAGCAAATACACAGGGCTGACCGGGGAGCTGTTTTTT	CASKYTGLTGELFF
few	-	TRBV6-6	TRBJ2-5	TGTGCCAGCACCTTTTGGAACCAAGAGACCCAGTACTTC	CASTFWNQETQYF
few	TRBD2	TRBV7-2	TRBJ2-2	TGTGCCAGCAGCTTAAGCGGGAGGGCGTCCGGGGAGCTGTTTTTT	CASSLSGRASGELFF
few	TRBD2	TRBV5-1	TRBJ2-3	TGCGCCAGCAGCTTGCGGGGGGGACCGTACACAGATACGCAGTATTTT	CASSLRGGPYTDTQYF
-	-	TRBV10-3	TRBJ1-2	TGTGCCATCACCACACAGGGAAGGAACTATGGCTACACCTTC	CAITTQGRNYGYTF
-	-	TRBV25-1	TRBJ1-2	TGTGCCAGCAGTGGGTACAATGCCTACACCTTC	CASSGYNAYTF
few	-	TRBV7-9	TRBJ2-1	TGTGCCAGCAGCTTAGTTCCTGAGCAGTTCTTC	CASSLVPEQFF
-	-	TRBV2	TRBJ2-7	TGTGCCAGCAGTCCACGAGTGACAACCTACGAGCAGTACTTC	CASSPRVTTYEQYF
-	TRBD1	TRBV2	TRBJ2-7	TGTGCCAGCAGTGCACTGGACAGGGGGAACGAGCAGTACTTC	CASSALDRGNEQYF
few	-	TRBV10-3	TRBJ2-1	TGTGCCATCAGGCCACAAGGGGTCAGCTCCTACAATGAGCAGTTCTTC	CAIRPQGVSSYNEQFF
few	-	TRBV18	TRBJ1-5	TGTGCCAGCTCACCGGATGTAAGGGAGTGGGGCAATCAGCCCCAGCATTTT	CASSPDVREWGNQPQHF
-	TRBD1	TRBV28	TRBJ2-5	TGTGCCAGCAGTTTTTCACAGGGGGAAGAGACCCAGTACTTC	CASSFSQGEETQYF
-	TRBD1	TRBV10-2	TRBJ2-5	TGCGCCAGCAGTGAGTCCGGGACAGGCCAAGAGACCCAGTACTTC	CASSESGTGQETQYF
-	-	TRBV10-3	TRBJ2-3	TGTGCCATCAGTGGCCTACTTGCAGATACGCAGTATTTT	CAISGLLADTQYF
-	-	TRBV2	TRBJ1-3	TGTGCCAGCAGTTTGGTCCAGAGCTCTGGAAACACCATATATTTT	CASSLVQSSGNTIYF
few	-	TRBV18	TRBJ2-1	TGTGCCAGCTCACCAAACAGCGGTCCCTACAATGAGCAGTTCTTC	CASSPNSGPYNEQFF